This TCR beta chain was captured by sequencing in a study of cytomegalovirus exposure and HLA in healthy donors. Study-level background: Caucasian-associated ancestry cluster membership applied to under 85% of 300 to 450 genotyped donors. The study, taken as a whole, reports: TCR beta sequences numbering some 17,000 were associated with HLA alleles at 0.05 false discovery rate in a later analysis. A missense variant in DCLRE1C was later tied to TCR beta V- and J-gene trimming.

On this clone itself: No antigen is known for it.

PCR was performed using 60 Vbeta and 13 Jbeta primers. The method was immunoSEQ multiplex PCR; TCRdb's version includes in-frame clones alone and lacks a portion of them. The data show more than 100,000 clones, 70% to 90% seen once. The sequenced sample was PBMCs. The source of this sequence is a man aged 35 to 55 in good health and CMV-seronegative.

Here the CDR3 DNA reads TGTGCCAGCAGGCGGGAATTTAACTATGGCTACACCTTC. It yields the protein CASRREFNYGYTF. The rearrangement links TRBV6-5 to TRBJ1-2; D remains ambiguous. The CDR3 spans 13 residues. Trimming pared 6 bases from V and 1 base from J, leaving 9 bases between. Per germline, CDR1 MNHEY and CDR2 SVGAGI.